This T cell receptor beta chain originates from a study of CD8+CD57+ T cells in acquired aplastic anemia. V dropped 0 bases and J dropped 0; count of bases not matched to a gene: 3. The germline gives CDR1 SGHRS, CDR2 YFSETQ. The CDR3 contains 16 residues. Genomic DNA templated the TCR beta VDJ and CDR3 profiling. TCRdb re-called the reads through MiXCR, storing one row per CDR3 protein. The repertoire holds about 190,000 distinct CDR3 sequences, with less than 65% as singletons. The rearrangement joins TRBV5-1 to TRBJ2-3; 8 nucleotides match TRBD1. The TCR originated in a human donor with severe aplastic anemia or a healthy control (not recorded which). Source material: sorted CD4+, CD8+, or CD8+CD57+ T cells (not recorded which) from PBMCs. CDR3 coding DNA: TGCGCCAGCAGCTTGGTGGGACAGGTGAGCACAGATACGCAGTATTTT. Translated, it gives CASSLVGQVSTDTQYF.